Listed below are T cell receptor beta chains from one sample, sequenced in a study of blood T cell repertoires in COVID-19. Repertoires were generated with immunoSEQ multiplex PCR, while TCRdb's copy carries only in-frame clones and drops some. The sample yields some 120,000 clones, over 60% seen once. Sample: peripheral blood. These receptors originate from a man in his forties or fifties with active or convalescent COVID-19. Both conserved end residues are part of each CDR3. Each record gives: clone size, D gene, V gene, J gene, CDR3 protein, CDR3 DNA. D genes are given only for firm matches. The size entry is marked missing in some rows and otherwise reads once, few, many or a size class.

>.|TRBD1|TRBV9|TRBJ1-4
CASSGSGTGEEKLFF
TGTGCCAGCAGCGGATCCGGGACAGGGGAAGAAAAACTGTTTTTT
>.|.|TRBV27|TRBJ1-2
CASSLGQGQGSYGYTF
TGTGCCAGCAGTTTAGGTCAGGGGCAGGGGTCCTATGGCTACACCTTC
>.|.|TRBV6-5|TRBJ1-1
CASSRERPGTEAFF
TGTGCCAGCAGCCGGGAGCGCCCGGGCACTGAAGCTTTCTTT
>.|.|TRBV4-1|TRBJ1-5
CASSQDMSAVRPQHF
TGCGCCAGCAGCCAAGACATGAGCGCTGTTAGGCCCCAGCATTTT
>.|.|TRBV27|TRBJ2-1
CASSLSANPANEQFF
TGTGCCAGCAGTTTATCGGCCAATCCCGCCAATGAGCAGTTCTTC
>.|TRBD1|TRBV9|TRBJ1-2
CASSADAGTGGSYTF
TGTGCCAGCAGCGCCGACGCCGGGACAGGTGGTAGCTACACCTTC
>.|TRBD2|TRBV18|TRBJ2-7
CASSPPGRISGSGLEQYF
TGTGCCAGCTCACCACCCGGACGTATTAGCGGGAGTGGCTTAGAGCAGTACTTC
>.|.|TRBV9|TRBJ2-2
CASSVLGGPNTGELFF
TGTGCCAGCAGCGTCCTGGGGGGGCCAAACACCGGGGAGCTGTTTTTT
>.|.|TRBV5-5|TRBJ2-7
CASSLLLGGVGREYEQYF
TGTGCCAGCAGCTTACTTCTGGGTGGGGTTGGCAGGGAATACGAGCAGTACTTC
>.|.|TRBV24-1|TRBJ2-1
CASEGGFEQFF
TGTGCCTCCGAGGGCGGATTTGAGCAGTTCTTC
>.|.|TRBV7-2|TRBJ2-7
CASSLVGLGATTGQREQYF
TGTGCCAGCAGCTTAGTAGGGTTGGGGGCAACGACAGGCCAACGGGAGCAGTACTTC
>.|.|TRBV5-5|TRBJ2-2
CASSWSRQENTGELFF
TGTGCCAGCAGCTGGAGTCGACAGGAGAACACCGGGGAGCTGTTTTTT
>.|.|TRBV24-1|TRBJ1-5
CATSDSNQPQHF
TGTGCCACCAGCGACAGTAATCAGCCCCAGCATTTT
>few|.|TRBV6-1|TRBJ1-1
CASSEQGHYTEAFF
TGTGCCAGCAGTGAGCAGGGACACTACACTGAAGCTTTCTTT
>.|.|TRBV7-9|TRBJ1-2
CASSLVTYGYTF
TGTGCCAGCAGCTTAGTGACATACGGCTACACCTTC
>.|.|TRBV29-1|TRBJ1-1
CSVREDTEAFF
TGCAGCGTTCGTGAGGACACTGAAGCTTTCTTT
>.|.|TRBV11-2|TRBJ1-6
CASSLVLGGESPLHF
TGTGCCAGCAGCTTAGTCCTGGGGGGTGAATCACCCCTCCACTTT
>.|TRBD2|TRBV5-1|TRBJ2-7
CASSLGLASYEQYF
TGCGCCAGCAGCTTGGGACTAGCGAGCTACGAGCAGTACTTC
>.|.|TRBV7-9|TRBJ1-1
CASSRLGGGTEAFF
TGTGCCAGCAGCCGCTTGGGAGGGGGCACTGAAGCTTTCTTT
>few|TRBD2|TRBV7-9|TRBJ2-5
CASSFMGLAGQETQYF
TGTGCCAGCAGCTTTATGGGACTAGCGGGCCAAGAGACCCAGTACTTC
>.|.|TRBV19|TRBJ2-5
CASSISWASPETQYF
TGTGCCAGTAGTATATCCTGGGCCTCCCCAGAGACCCAGTACTTC
>.|TRBD2|TRBV30|TRBJ2-3
CAWGKLADFTDTQYF
TGTGCCTGGGGGAAACTAGCGGATTTCACAGATACGCAGTATTTT
>.|.|TRBV9|TRBJ2-1
CASSVGSGGSNEQFF
TGTGCCAGCAGCGTAGGTTCAGGAGGGAGCAATGAGCAGTTCTTC